The rows below give T cell receptor beta chains drawn from one sample of a study of beta chain features in type 1 diabetes. This table comes from immunoSEQ multiplex PCR, and its TCRdb copy is limited to in-frame clones, with some not included. There are approximately 730,000 clones in the sample; around an eighth occur only once, and approximately 0.021% lies in the top ten. What was sequenced was naive CD4+ T cells from blood. The receptor set was obtained from a young man with type 1 diabetes. Both conserved end residues are part of each CDR3. A D gene is named only where the DNA matches it firmly. The size field is filled for only some rows; it gives once, few, many or a size class.

D gene	V gene	clone size	J gene	CDR3 protein	CDR3 DNA
NA	TRBV27	NA	TRBJ2-6	CASSLDLGSGANVLTF	TGTGCCAGCAGTTTAGACCTGGGGTCTGGGGCCAACGTCCTGACTTTC
NA	TRBV12-2	few	TRBJ2-5	CASRPQWYQETQYF	TGTGCAAGTCGCCCGCAGTGGTACCAAGAGACCCAGTACTTC
NA	TRBV6-1	few	TRBJ2-2	CASSEPNTGELFF	TGTGCCAGCAGTGAACCGAACACCGGGGAGCTGTTTTTT
NA	TRBV6-4	NA	TRBJ1-1	CASRQGLNTEAFF	TGTGCCAGCAGACAGGGTTTGAACACTGAAGCTTTCTTT
NA	TRBV4-1	few	TRBJ1-1	CASSQSRQGGGKGTEAFF	TGCGCCAGCAGCCAAAGCCGGCAGGGCGGTGGGAAAGGCACTGAAGCTTTCTTT
NA	TRBV19	few	TRBJ1-6	CASKTSSYNSPLHF	TGTGCCAGTAAGACAAGCTCCTATAATTCACCCCTCCACTTT
NA	TRBV7-2	few	TRBJ1-2	CASSPGPGSNYGYTF	TGTGCCAGCAGCCCCGGGCCAGGAAGTAACTATGGCTACACCTTC
NA	TRBV6-1	few	TRBJ2-3	CASKRGPEYTQYF	TGTGCCAGCAAGCGAGGCCCCGAGTATACGCAGTATTTT
TRBD1	TRBV7-9	NA	TRBJ1-2	CASSPPSTGPYGYTF	TGTGCCAGCAGTCCTCCCTCGACAGGGCCCTATGGCTACACCTTC
NA	TRBV7-9	NA	TRBJ1-1	CASSLTISSPPTEAFF	TGTGCCAGCAGCTTAACGATTAGTTCGCCCCCCACTGAAGCTTTCTTT
TRBD1	TRBV6-1	few	TRBJ2-3	CATRQGITDTQYF	TGTGCCACTAGACAGGGGATCACAGATACGCAGTATTTT
NA	TRBV27	few	TRBJ2-4	CASSFRQGSDIQYF	TGTGCCAGCAGTTTTAGGCAGGGGTCGGACATTCAGTACTTC
TRBD1	TRBV6-5	NA	TRBJ2-7	CASSRPGQGTGEQYF	TGTGCCAGCAGCCGCCCCGGACAGGGGACGGGTGAGCAGTACTTC
TRBD2	TRBV28	NA	TRBJ2-5	CASSSPLAGGQETQYF	TGTGCCAGCAGTTCACCACTAGCGGGCGGCCAAGAGACCCAGTACTTC
NA	TRBV30	NA	TRBJ1-2	CAWSPPRGYTF	TGTGCCTGGAGTCCTCCCCGTGGCTACACCTTC
TRBD2	TRBV5-4	NA	TRBJ2-1	CASSEARSSGGSEQFF	TGTGCCAGCAGCGAGGCCAGGAGTAGCGGGGGGTCTGAGCAGTTCTTC
TRBD2	TRBV4-2	NA	TRBJ2-3	CASGLRGGVEDTQYF	TGTGCCTCCGGGTTGCGGGGGGGCGTTGAAGATACGCAGTATTTT
NA	TRBV10-3	few	TRBJ2-3	CAIRTENHGGLRVTQYF	TGTGCCATCAGGACTGAAAACCATGGGGGCCTCCGGGTTACGCAGTATTTT
TRBD2	TRBV6-6	NA	TRBJ2-5	CASSPPGAGGEETQYF	TGTGCCAGCAGCCCCCCCGGGGCGGGGGGCGAGGAGACCCAGTACTTC
TRBD1	TRBV14	NA	TRBJ1-2	CASSSGAGQDNYGYTF	TGTGCCAGCAGCTCAGGCGCGGGACAGGATAACTATGGCTACACCTTC